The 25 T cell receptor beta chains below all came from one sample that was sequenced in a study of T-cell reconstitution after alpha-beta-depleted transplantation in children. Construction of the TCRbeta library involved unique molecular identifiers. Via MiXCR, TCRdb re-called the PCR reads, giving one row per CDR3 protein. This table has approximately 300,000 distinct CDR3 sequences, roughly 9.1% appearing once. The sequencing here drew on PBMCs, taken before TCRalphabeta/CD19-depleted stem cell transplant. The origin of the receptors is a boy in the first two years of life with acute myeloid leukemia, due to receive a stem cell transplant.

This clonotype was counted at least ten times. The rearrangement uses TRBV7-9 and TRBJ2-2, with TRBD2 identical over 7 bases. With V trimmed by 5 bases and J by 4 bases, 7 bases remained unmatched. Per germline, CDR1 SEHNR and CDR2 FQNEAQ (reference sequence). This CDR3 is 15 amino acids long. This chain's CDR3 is CASSIVGGSTGELFF. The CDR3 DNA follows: TGTGCCAGCAGCATCGTCGGCGGGAGCACCGGGGAGCTGTTTTTT.

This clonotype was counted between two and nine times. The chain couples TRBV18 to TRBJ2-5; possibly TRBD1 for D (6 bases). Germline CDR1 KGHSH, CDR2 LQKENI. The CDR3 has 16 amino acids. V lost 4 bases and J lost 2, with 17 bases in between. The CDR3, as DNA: TGTGCCAGCTCACAATGGGGCAGGGGATTTCAAGAGACCCAGTACTTC. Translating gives CASSQWGRGFQETQYF.

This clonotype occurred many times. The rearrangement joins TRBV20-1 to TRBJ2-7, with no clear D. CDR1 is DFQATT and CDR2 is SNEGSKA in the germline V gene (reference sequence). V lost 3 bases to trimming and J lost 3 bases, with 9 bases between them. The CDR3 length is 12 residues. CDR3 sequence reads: CSARGTFYEQYF. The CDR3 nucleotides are TGCAGTGCTAGGGGCACTTTCTACGAGCAGTACTTC.

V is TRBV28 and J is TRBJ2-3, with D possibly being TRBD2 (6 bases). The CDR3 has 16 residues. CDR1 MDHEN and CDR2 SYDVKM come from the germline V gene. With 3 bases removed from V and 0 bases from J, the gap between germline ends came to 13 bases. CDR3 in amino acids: CASSFGLAFSTDTQYF. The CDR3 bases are TGTGCCAGCAGTTTTGGTCTAGCGTTTAGCACAGATACGCAGTATTTT.

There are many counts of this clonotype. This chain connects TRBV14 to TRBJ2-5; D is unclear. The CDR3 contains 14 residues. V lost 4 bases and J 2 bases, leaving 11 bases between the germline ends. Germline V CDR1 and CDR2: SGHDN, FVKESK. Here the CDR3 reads CASSLRKQQETQYF. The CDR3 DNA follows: TGTGCCAGCAGCCTCCGGAAACAACAAGAGACCCAGTACTTC. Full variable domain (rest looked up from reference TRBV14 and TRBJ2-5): EAGVTQFPSHSVIEKGQTVTLRCDPISGHDNLYWYRRVMGKEIKFLLHFVKESKQDESGMPNNRFLAERTGGTYSTLKVQPAELEDSGVYFCASSLRKQQETQYFGPGTRLLVL.

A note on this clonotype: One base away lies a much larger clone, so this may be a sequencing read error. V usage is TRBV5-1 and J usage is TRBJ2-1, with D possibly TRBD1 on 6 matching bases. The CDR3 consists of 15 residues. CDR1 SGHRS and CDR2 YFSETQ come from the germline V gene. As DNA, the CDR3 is TGCGCCAGCAGCTTCCGGGACAAATCCTACATTGAGCAGTTCTTC. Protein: CASSFRDKSYIEQFF.

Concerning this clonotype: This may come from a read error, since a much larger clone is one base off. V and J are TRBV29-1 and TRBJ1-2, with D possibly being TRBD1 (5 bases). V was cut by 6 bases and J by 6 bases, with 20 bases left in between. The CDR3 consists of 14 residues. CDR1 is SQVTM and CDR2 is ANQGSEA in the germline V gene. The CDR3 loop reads CSVGDDRPKHGYTF. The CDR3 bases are TGCAGCGTGGGGGACGATAGGCCTAAGCATGGCTACACCTTC.

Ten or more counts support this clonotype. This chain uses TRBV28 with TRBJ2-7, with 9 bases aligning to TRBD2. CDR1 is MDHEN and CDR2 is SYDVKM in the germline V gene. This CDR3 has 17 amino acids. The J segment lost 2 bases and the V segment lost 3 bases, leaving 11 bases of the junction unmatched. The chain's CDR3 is CASSFPGLASPPYEQYF. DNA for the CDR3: TGTGCCAGCAGTTTTCCGGGACTAGCCTCCCCCCCCTACGAGCAGTACTTC.

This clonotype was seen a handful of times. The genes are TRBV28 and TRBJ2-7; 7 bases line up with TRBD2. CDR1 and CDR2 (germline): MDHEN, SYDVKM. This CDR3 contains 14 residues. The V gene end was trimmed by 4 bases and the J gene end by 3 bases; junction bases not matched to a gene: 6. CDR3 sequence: CASSWGGGNYEQYF. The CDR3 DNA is TGTGCCAGCAGTTGGGGGGGGGGGAACTACGAGCAGTACTTC. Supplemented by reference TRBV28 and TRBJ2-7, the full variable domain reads DVKVTQSSRYLVKRTGEKVFLECVQDMDHENMFWYRQDPGLGLRLIYFSYDVKMKEKGDIPEGYSVSREKKERFSLILESASTNQTSMYLCASSWGGGNYEQYFGPGTRLTVT.

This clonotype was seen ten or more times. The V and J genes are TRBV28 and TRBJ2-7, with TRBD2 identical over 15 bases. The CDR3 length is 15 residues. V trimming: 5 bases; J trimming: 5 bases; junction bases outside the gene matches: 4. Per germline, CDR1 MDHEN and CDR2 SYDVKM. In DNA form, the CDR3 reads TGTGCCAGCAGTCGGACTAGCGGGGGGGTCCACGAGCAGTACTTC. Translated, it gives CASSRTSGGVHEQYF.

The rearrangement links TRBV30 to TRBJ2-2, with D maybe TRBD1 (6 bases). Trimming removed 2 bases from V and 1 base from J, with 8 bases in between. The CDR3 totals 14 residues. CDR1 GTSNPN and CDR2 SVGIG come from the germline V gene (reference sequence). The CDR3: CAWSRTVNTGELFF. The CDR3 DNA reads TGTGCCTGGAGTAGGACAGTGAACACCGGGGAGCTGTTTTTT.

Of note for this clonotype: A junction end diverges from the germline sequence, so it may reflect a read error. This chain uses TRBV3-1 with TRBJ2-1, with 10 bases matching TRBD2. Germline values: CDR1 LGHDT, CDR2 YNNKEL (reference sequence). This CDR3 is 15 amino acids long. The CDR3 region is CATSPSGGRYNEQFF. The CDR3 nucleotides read TGTGCCACCAGCCCTAGCGGGGGCCGCTACAATGAGCAGTTCTTC.

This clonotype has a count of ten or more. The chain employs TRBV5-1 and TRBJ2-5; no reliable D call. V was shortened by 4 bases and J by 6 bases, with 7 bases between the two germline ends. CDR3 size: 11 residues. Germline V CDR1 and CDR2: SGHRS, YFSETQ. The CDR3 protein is CASSVSKTQYF. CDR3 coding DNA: TGCGCCAGCAGCGTATCGAAGACCCAGTACTTC.

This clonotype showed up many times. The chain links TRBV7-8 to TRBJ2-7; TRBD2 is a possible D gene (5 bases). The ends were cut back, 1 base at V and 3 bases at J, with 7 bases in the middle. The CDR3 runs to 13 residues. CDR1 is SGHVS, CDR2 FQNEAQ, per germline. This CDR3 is CASSLEEGYEQYF. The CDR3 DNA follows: TGTGCCAGCAGCTTAGAAGAGGGCTACGAGCAGTACTTC.

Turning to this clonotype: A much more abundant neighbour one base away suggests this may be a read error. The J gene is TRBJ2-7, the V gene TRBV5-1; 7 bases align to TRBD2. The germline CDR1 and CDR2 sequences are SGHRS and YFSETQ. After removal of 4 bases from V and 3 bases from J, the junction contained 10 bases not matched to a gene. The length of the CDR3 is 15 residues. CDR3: CASSGRGRACYEQYF. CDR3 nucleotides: TGCGCCAGCAGCGGTCGGGGGAGGGCTTGCTACGAGCAGTACTTC. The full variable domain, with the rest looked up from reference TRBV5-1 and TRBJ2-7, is KAGVTQTPRYLIKTRGQQVTLSCSPISGHRSVSWYQQTPGQGLQFLFEYFSETQRNKGNFPGRFSGRQFSNSRSEMNVSTLELGDSALYLCASSGRGRACYEQYFGPGTRLTVT.

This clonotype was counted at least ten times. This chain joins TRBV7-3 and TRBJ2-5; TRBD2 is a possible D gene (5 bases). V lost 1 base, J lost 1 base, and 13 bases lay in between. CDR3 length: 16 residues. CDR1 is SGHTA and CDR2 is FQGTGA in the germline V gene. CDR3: CASSLKPSRSQETQYF. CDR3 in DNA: TGTGCCAGCAGCTTAAAGCCTAGCAGGAGCCAAGAGACCCAGTACTTC. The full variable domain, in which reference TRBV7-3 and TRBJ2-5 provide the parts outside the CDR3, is GAGVSQTPSNKVTEKGKYVELRCDPISGHTALYWYRQSLGQGPEFLIYFQGTGAADDSGLPNDRFFAVRPEGSVSTLKIQRTERGDSAVYLCASSLKPSRSQETQYFGPGTRLLVL.

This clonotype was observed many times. DNA for the CDR3: TGCAGCGTTGAAGATCTCCTAGCGGGAGAGACCCAGTACTTC. The encoded protein is CSVEDLLAGETQYF. The chain links TRBV29-1 to TRBJ2-5, with 8 bases aligning to TRBD2. Germline loops: CDR1 SQVTM, CDR2 ANQGSEA. V dropped 0 bases and J dropped 4; count of bases not matched to a gene: 4. This CDR3 has 14 amino acids.

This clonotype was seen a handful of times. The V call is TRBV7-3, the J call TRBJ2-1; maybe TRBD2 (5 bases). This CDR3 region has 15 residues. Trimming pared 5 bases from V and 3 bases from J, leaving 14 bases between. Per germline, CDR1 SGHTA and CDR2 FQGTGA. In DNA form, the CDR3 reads TGTGCCAGCAGCCTCGAGGGTAGCGTCTACAATGAGCAGTTCTTC. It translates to CASSLEGSVYNEQFF.

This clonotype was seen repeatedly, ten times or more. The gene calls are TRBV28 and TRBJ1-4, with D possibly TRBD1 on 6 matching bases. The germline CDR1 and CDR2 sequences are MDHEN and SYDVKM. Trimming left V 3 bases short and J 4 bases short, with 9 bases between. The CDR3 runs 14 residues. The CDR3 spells CASSLTGVNEKLFF. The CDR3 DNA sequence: TGTGCCAGCAGTTTGACAGGAGTTAATGAAAAACTGTTTTTT.

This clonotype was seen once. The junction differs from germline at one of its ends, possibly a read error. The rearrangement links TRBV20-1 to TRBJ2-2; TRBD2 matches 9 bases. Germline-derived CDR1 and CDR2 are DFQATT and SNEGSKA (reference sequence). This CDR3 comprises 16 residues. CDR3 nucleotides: TGCTGTGCTAGAGATGCTAGCGGGGCGAACCCCGGGGAGCTGTTTTTT. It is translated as CCARDASGANPGELFF.

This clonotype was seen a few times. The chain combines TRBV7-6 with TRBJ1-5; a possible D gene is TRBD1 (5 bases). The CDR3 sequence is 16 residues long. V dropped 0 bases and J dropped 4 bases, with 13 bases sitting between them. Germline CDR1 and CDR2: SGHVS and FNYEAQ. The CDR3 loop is CASSLAAGTWNQPQHF. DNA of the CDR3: TGTGCCAGCAGCTTAGCGGCAGGGACGTGGAATCAGCCCCAGCATTTT.

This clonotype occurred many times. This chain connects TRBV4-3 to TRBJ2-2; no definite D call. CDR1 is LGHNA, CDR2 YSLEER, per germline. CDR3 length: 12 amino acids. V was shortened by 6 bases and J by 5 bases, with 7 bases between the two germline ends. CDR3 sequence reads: CASRAWTGELFF. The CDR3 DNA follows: TGCGCCAGCAGAGCTTGGACCGGGGAGCTGTTTTTT.

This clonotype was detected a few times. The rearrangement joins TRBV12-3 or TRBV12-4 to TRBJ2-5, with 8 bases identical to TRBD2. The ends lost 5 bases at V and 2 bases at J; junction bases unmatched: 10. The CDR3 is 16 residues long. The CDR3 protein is CASSRRVAGYQETQYF. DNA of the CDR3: TGTGCCAGCAGTCGCCGGGTAGCGGGGTATCAAGAGACCCAGTACTTC.

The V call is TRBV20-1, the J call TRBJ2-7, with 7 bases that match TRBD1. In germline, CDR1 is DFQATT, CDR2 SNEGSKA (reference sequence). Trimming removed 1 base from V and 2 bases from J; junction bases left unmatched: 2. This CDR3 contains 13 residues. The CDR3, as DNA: TGCAGTGCTAGAGGGGGACAGACCTACGAGCAGTACTTC. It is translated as CSARGGQTYEQYF.

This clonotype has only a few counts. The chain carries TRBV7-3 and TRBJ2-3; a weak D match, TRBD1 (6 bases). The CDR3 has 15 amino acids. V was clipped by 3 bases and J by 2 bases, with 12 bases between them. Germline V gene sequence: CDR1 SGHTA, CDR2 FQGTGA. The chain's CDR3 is CASSFDRFSTDTQYF. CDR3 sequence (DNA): TGTGCCAGCAGCTTCGACAGGTTTTCCACAGATACGCAGTATTTT.